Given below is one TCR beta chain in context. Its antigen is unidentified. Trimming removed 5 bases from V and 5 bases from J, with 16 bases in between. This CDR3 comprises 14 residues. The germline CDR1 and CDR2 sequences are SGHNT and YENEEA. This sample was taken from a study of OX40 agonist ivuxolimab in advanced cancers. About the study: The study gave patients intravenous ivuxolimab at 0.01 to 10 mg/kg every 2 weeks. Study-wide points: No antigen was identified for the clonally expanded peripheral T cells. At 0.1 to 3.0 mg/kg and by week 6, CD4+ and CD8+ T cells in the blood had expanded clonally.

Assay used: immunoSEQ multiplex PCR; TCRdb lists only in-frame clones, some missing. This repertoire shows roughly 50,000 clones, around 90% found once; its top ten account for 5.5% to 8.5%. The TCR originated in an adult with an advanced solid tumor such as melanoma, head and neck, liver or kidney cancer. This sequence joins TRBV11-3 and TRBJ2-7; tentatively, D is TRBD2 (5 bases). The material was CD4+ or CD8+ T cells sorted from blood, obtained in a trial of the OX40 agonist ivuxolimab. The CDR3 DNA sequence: TGTGCCAGCAGCCCCACTCCGCGGGCTGACGAGCAGTACTTC. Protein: CASSPTPRADEQYF.